This TCR beta chain comes out of a study of immune heterogeneity within non-small cell lung tumors. The CDR3 has 15 amino acids. The germline V gene has CDR1 LGHNA and CDR2 YNFKEQ. The V gene lost 1 base and the J gene lost 2 bases, with 8 bases spanning the gap. Amplification of the TCR beta CDR3 was achieved through multiplex PCR with 32 V and 13 J primers. TCRdb used MiXCR to reprocess the multiplex PCR reads, holding one entry per CDR3 protein. This table has 14,000 or so distinct CDR3 sequences, around 28% appearing once. Study-wide points: Comparison across individual patients showed largely distinct high-frequency T-cell receptor beta clonotypes. Dominant CDR3 beta clonotypes repeated across a patient's tumor loci, while different loci held unique high-frequency clones.

This clonotype has only a few counts. Its antigen is as yet unknown. Bulk tumor genomic DNA, around 590 ng per sample, was used as template. In surgery, several biopsies were collected from each primary tumor at widely spaced sites. Undergoing curative surgery were patients whose non-small cell lung cancer was untreated and newly diagnosed. The receptor was isolated from a man aged 35 to 55 with non-small cell lung cancer. The V call is TRBV4-2, the J call TRBJ2-2, with no clear D. Sequencing used lung tumor tissue. This chain's CDR3 is CASSQAYLNTGELFF. CDR3 nucleotide sequence: TGTGCCAGCAGCCAAGCATACTTAAACACCGGGGAGCTGTTTTTT.